There are many counts of the clone carrying this TCR beta chain. Antigen: not known. Unique molecular identifier tags were affixed to discrete cDNA molecules. TCRdb passed the 5' RACE reads through MiXCR, listing each CDR3 protein once. This table has 45,000 to 70,000 distinct CDR3 sequences, roughly 11% appearing once. The data were taken from a study of early T cells in non-severe SARS-CoV-2 infection. On the study more broadly: Sequencing of bulk RNA from unsorted whole blood was done, without chain pairing.

Per the germline V gene, CDR1 is SNHLY and CDR2 is FYNNEI. V shed 8 bases and J shed 6 bases, with 14 bases lying between them. The CDR3 has 13 residues. The study's findings and limits: Matching results from VDJdb favored anti-spike CD8 responses, leaving private and CD4 specificities undetected.

The sequence was collected from an adult who was a healthcare worker with PCR-confirmed SARS-CoV-2 infection or an uninfected control (not recorded which). The sample consisted of whole blood. The chain has TRBV2 and TRBJ2-1; tentatively, D is TRBD1 or TRBD2 (5 bases each). The CDR3 loop reads CASVSGTSNEQFF. DNA of the CDR3: TGTGCCAGCGTTTCCGGGACGAGCAATGAGCAGTTCTTC.